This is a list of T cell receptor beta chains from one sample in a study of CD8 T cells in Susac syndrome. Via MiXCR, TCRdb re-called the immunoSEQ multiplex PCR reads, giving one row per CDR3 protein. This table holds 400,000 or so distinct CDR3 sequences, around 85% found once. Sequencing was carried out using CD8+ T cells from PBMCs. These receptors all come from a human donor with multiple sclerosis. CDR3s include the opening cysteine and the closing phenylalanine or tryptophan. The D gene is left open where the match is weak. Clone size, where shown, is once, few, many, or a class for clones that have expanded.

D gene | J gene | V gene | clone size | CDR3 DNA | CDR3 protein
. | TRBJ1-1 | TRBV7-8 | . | TGTGCCAGCAGCTTAGCGGCCCAGGGCAGGACTGAAGCTTTCTTT | CASSLAAQGRTEAFF
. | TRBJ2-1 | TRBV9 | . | TGTGCCAGCAGCGCCCGGACGGAAGAGCAGTTCTTC | CASSARTEEQFF
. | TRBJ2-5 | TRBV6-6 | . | TGTGCCAGCACCGTTACTTTGAGATCCGATGAGACCCAGTACTTC | CASTVTLRSDETQYF
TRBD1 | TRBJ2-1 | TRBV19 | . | TGTGCCACACAGGGGGCTTCCTACAATGAGCAGTTCTTC | CATQGASYNEQFF
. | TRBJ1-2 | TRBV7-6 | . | TGTGCCAGCAGCTTAGAGTTCGGTGGCCGTGGGGGGTTTGATGGCTACACCTTC | CASSLEFGGRGGFDGYTF
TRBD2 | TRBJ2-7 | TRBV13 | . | TGTGCCAGCAGCTTTTCGACGGGGGGGCTCTACGAGCAGTACTTC | CASSFSTGGLYEQYF
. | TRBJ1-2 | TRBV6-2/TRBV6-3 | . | TGTGCCAGCAGTTACGGCGGACTAAACTATGGCTACACCTTC | CASSYGGLNYGYTF
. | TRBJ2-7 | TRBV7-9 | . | TGTGCCAGCAGCTCCCCGACAACCCCCTACGAGCAGTACTTC | CASSSPTTPYEQYF
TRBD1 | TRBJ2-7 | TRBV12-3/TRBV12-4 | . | TGTGCCAGCAGCCATAGACCTTCCGGGACAGACTCCTACGAGCAGTACTTC | CASSHRPSGTDSYEQYF
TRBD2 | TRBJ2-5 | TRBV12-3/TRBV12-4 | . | TGTGCCAGCAGACCCGGGACTAGCCTAGAGACCCAGTACTTC | CASRPGTSLETQYF
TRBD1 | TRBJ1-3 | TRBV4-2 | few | TGTGCCAGCAGCCAGGACAGGGCATCTGGAAACACCATATATTTT | CASSQDRASGNTIYF
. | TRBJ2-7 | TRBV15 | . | TGTGCCACCGGGGGGGACAATTCCTACGAGCAGTACTTC | CATGGDNSYEQYF
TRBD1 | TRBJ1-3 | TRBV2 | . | TGTGCCAGCAGTGTAGGGCCGACAGGGGGCTCTGGAAACACCATATATTTT | CASSVGPTGGSGNTIYF
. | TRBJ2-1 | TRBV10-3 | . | TGTGCCATTGCCACGGATAGCTCCTACAATGAGCAGTTCTTC | CAIATDSSYNEQFF
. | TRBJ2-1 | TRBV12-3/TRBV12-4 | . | TGTGCCAGCAGCCCGTTAGAGGGACATGAGCAGTTCTTC | CASSPLEGHEQFF
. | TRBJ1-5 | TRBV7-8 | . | TGTGCCAGCTTGGGTGAGGGAAGCAATCAGCCCCAGCATTTT | CASLGEGSNQPQHF
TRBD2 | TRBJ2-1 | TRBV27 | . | TGTGCCAGCAGTCAGCGGGGGGGCCTGAATGAGCAGTTCTTC | CASSQRGGLNEQFF
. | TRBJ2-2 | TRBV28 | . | TGTGCCAGCAGTTTACAGCTTTCCGGGGAGCTGTTTTTT | CASSLQLSGELFF
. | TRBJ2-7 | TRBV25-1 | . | TGTGCCAGTGAGGGGACGTGGGAGCAGTACTTC | CASEGTWEQYF
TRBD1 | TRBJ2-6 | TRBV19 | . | TGTGCCAGCCAAGACAGGGGGCGAACTGGGGCCAACGTCCTGACTTTC | CASQDRGRTGANVLTF
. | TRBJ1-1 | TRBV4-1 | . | TGCGCCAGCAGCCAAGATGGAGGGGGGAATATTGAAGCTTTCTTT | CASSQDGGGNIEAFF
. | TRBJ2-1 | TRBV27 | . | TGTGCCAGCAGTTTATCTGGTCTAGCTGATTACAATGAGCAGTTCTTC | CASSLSGLADYNEQFF
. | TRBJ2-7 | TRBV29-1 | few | TGCAGCGTTGTAGTCAGGTCACGCGACGAGCAGTACTTC | CSVVVRSRDEQYF
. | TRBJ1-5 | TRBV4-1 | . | TGCGCCAGCAGCCAAGATCGGGGGACCCGGCCCCAGCATTTT | CASSQDRGTRPQHF
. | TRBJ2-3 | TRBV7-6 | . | TGTGCCAGCAGCTCGGGCCCTCTGTATACGCAGTATTTT | CASSSGPLYTQYF
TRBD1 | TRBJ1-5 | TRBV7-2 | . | TGTGCCAGCAGCTGGGACGCAGGGGGGGTCAATCAGCCCCAGCATTTT | CASSWDAGGVNQPQHF
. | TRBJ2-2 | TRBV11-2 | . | TGTGCCAGCAGCTTATGGTACAGACCCACCTCGGCGAACACCGGGGAGCTGTTTTTT | CASSLWYRPTSANTGELFF
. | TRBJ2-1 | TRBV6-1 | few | TGTGCCAGCAGCCAACTAGGAATTAATGAGCAGTTCTTC | CASSQLGINEQFF
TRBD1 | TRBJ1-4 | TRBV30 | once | TGTGCCTGGAGCTTAACAGGGGGCGAAGAAAAACTGTTTTTT | CAWSLTGGEEKLFF
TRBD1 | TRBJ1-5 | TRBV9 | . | TGTGCCAGCAGCTCCGACCCGGACAGGGGAAGCAATCAGCCCCAGCATTTT | CASSSDPDRGSNQPQHF
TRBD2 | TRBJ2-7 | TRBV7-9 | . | TGTGCCAGCAGCCGGAGCGGGGTCTACGAGCAGTACTTC | CASSRSGVYEQYF
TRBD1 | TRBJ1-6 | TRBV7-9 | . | TGTGCCAGCAGCCCCACGACAGGGCCCAATTCACCCCTCCACTTT | CASSPTTGPNSPLHF
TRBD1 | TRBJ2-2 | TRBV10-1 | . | TGCGCCAGCAGTGAGGGACCCGGGACAGGGTTCGTCACCGGGGAGCTGTTTTTT | CASSEGPGTGFVTGELFF
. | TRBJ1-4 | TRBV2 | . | TGTGCCAGCAGTGAACTCGGACGGAGGGATGAAAAACTGTTTTTT | CASSELGRRDEKLFF
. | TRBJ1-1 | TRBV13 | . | TGTGCCAGCAGCTTAGAGCCTGAAGCTTTCTTT | CASSLEPEAFF
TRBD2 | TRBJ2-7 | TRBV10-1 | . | TGCGCCAGCAGTTCCAGCGGGGGCGATTCCTACGAGCAGTACTTC | CASSSSGGDSYEQYF
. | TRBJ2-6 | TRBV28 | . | TGTGCCAGCAGCCCCGTGGAAGGTTCCCTCTCTGGGGCCAACGTCCTGACTTTC | CASSPVEGSLSGANVLTF
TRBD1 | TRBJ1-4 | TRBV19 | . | TGTGCCAGTAGTGCCCGGGACAGGGGTTTTGCAACTAATGAAAAACTGTTTTTT | CASSARDRGFATNEKLFF
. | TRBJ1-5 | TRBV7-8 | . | TGTGCGGGGGGGAGCAATCAGCCCCAGCATTTT | CAGGSNQPQHF
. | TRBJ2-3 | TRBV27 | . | TGTGCCAGCAGTCCTCATCAACAGGGGGGGGCGCAGGGTACGCAGTATTTT | CASSPHQQGGAQGTQYF
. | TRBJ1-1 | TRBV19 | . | TGTGCCAGTAGTACTGGGGGCGTGACTGAAGCTTTCTTT | CASSTGGVTEAFF
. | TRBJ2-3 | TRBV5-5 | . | TGTGCCAGCAGCTTGGCCCACCGACATAGCACAGATACGCAGTATTTT | CASSLAHRHSTDTQYF
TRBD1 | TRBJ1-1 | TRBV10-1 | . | TGCGCCAACAGTGAATTACTACAGGGGGCGGACACTGAAGCTTTCTTT | CANSELLQGADTEAFF
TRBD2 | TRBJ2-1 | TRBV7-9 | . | TGTGCCAGCAGCTCTGAGGGGACTAGCGGGATCGGACCATACAATGAGCAGTTCTTC | CASSSEGTSGIGPYNEQFF
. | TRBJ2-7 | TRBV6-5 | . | TGTGCCAGCCCTCAAACCCCGAACAGGCGGTACGAGCAGTACTTC | CASPQTPNRRYEQYF
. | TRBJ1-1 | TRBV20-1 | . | TGCAGTGCTAGAGATCTGGCACGAGAGGGGGCTGAAGCTTTCTTT | CSARDLAREGAEAFF
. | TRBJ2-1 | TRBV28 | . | TGTGCCAGCAGTTTATTCTCGAACGTGGAACACCCGTTCTTC | CASSLFSNVEHPFF
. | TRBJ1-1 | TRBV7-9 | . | TGTGCCAGCAGCTCTCCCACGTCGGGCACTGAAGCTTTCTTT | CASSSPTSGTEAFF
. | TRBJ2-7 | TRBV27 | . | TGTGCCAGCAGTCCTCGAGGCCTCCTTTACGAGCAGTACTTC | CASSPRGLLYEQYF